A selection of T cell receptor beta chains follows, all from one sample in a study of blood T cell repertoires in COVID-19. Assay: immunoSEQ multiplex PCR; the TCRdb copy retains only in-frame clones and omits some. The sample records some 300,000 clones, approximately 90% being singletons. Sample: PBMCs or T cells enriched from blood (not recorded which). Receptors were obtained from a young man who had recovered from COVID-19. Each CDR3 is given with its conserved first and last residue. D genes are given only for firm matches. Only part of the rows carry a size: once, few, many, or a class if the clone is expanded.

TRBJ2-2,.,.,TRBV24-1,CATSDYPTGTWGELFF,TGTGCCACCAGTGATTACCCGACTGGGACTTGGGGGGAGCTGTTTTTT
TRBJ2-1,.,.,TRBV18,CASSPPGSGSYNEQFF,TGTGCCAGCTCACCACCAGGGAGTGGCTCCTACAATGAGCAGTTCTTC
TRBJ1-6,.,few,TRBV11-2,CASSSVFRGSNNSPLHF,TGTGCCAGCAGCTCAGTGTTCCGGGGGTCGAATAATTCACCCCTCCACTTT
TRBJ2-7,TRBD1,.,TRBV4-1,CASSPTRPRTGGYEQYF,TGCGCCAGCAGCCCAACAAGACCCCGGACAGGGGGCTACGAGCAGTACTTC
TRBJ2-7,.,.,TRBV6-1,CASSEALRGEQYF,TGTGCCAGCAGTGAAGCGCTTAGGGGGGAGCAGTACTTC
TRBJ2-7,.,few,TRBV4-1,CASSQVFRDLPYEQYF,TGCGCCAGCAGCCAAGTCTTCCGGGATTTGCCCTACGAGCAGTACTTC
TRBJ1-3,TRBD1,.,TRBV5-1,CASSLGTGAFSGNTIYF,TGCGCCAGCAGCTTGGGGACAGGGGCCTTCTCTGGAAACACCATATATTTT
TRBJ2-7,.,.,TRBV7-2,CASSSAYLRDEQYF,TGTGCCAGCAGCTCGGCCTACTTGAGGGACGAGCAGTACTTC
TRBJ1-4,TRBD1,.,TRBV29-1,CSALDRGGEKLFF,TGCAGCGCCCTAGACAGGGGAGGGGAAAAACTGTTTTTT
TRBJ1-2,TRBD1,many,TRBV30,CAWGQGNYGYTF,TGTGCCTGGGGACAGGGGAACTATGGCTACACCTTC
TRBJ1-2,.,.,TRBV7-8,CASSLVTGSPGYGYTF,TGTGCCAGCAGCTTAGTAACAGGGAGCCCGGGATATGGCTACACCTTC
TRBJ2-2,.,.,TRBV18,CASSLITNLRSTGELFF,TGTGCCAGCTCACTAATTACCAACCTTCGGAGTACCGGGGAGCTGTTTTTT
TRBJ1-2,.,.,TRBV19,CASSMTVNYGYTF,TGTGCCAGTAGTATGACAGTAAACTATGGCTACACCTTC
TRBJ2-1,TRBD2,.,TRBV7-6,CASSLTTSGSGPEQFF,TGTGCCAGCAGCCTCACCACTAGCGGGAGCGGCCCTGAGCAGTTCTTC
TRBJ1-3,TRBD1,.,TRBV5-1,CASSLRRQGARGNTIYF,TGCGCCAGCAGCTTGCGTCGGCAGGGGGCGCGTGGAAACACCATATATTTT
TRBJ1-1,.,.,TRBV18,CASSPLGRDTEAFF,TGTGCCAGCTCACCACTAGGGCGGGACACTGAAGCTTTCTTT
TRBJ1-5,TRBD1,.,TRBV19,CATSDREGQPQHF,TGTGCCACATCGGACAGGGAGGGACAGCCCCAGCATTTT
TRBJ2-1,.,.,TRBV7-6,CASSLAGVGEQFF,TGTGCCAGCAGCTTAGCGGGCGTGGGTGAGCAGTTCTTC
TRBJ2-1,.,.,TRBV6-1,CASSEGPSSHPHNEQFF,TGTGCCAGCAGTGAAGGGCCTAGCAGCCACCCCCACAATGAGCAGTTCTTC
TRBJ2-7,.,.,TRBV18,CASSPPSTYEQYF,TGTGCCAGCTCACCACCGAGCACCTACGAGCAGTACTTC
TRBJ2-7,TRBD2,.,TRBV6-5,CASSPRGGAYEQYF,TGTGCCAGCAGCCCCCGGGGGGGGGCCTACGAGCAGTACTTC
TRBJ2-2,.,.,TRBV28,CASRMFAGNTGELFF,TGTGCCAGCAGGATGTTTGCAGGGAACACCGGGGAGCTGTTTTTT
TRBJ1-2,.,.,TRBV28,CATTLVKGTSHGYTF,TGTGCCACCACGTTAGTAAAAGGGACTAGTCATGGCTACACCTTC
TRBJ2-3,TRBD2,.,TRBV3-1/TRBV3-2,CASSLGLAGGPSDTQYF,TGTGCCAGCAGCCTCGGACTAGCGGGAGGGCCCTCAGATACGCAGTATTTT
TRBJ2-5,TRBD1,.,TRBV18,CASSPGTGFRETQYF,TGTGCCAGCTCACCAGGGACAGGGTTTAGGGAGACCCAGTACTTC
TRBJ1-6,.,.,TRBV19,CASSTYGQGGGSPLHF,TGTGCCAGTAGTACCTACGGTCAGGGAGGGGGTTCACCCCTCCACTTT
TRBJ2-2,.,.,TRBV5-5,CASSLVISGELFF,TGTGCCAGCAGCTTGGTTATTTCCGGGGAGCTGTTTTTT
TRBJ1-1,.,.,TRBV30,CAWSVGGYTEAFF,TGTGCCTGGAGTGTGGGGGGTTACACTGAAGCTTTCTTT
TRBJ1-4,.,once,TRBV7-9,CASSSEGGEKLFF,TGTGCCAGCAGCTCGGAAGGGGGTGAAAAACTGTTTTTT
TRBJ2-3,TRBD1,.,TRBV6-5,CASSYDRGTDTQYF,TGTGCCAGCAGTTACGACAGGGGCACAGATACGCAGTATTTT
TRBJ2-5,.,once,TRBV29-1,CSVEGPTRPHTQYF,TGCAGCGTTGAAGGTCCCACTAGGCCGCACACCCAGTACTTC
TRBJ1-2,.,.,TRBV7-9,CASSLSAGPNYGYTF,TGTGCCAGCAGCTTAAGCGCAGGGCCTAACTATGGCTACACCTTC
TRBJ1-2,.,.,TRBV27,CASSLSWSPNYGYTF,TGTGCCAGCAGTTTATCATGGAGTCCTAACTATGGCTACACCTTC
TRBJ1-1,.,.,TRBV21-1,CASRVDSLNTEAFF,TGTGCCAGCAGGGTCGACAGCCTGAACACTGAAGCTTTCTTT
TRBJ2-7,.,.,TRBV27,CASRSPGSTYEQYF,TGTGCCAGCAGGAGCCCGGGATCCACCTACGAGCAGTACTTC
TRBJ2-1,TRBD2,.,TRBV7-9,CASQGTSGRNEQFF,TGTGCCAGTCAGGGGACTAGCGGGAGAAATGAGCAGTTCTTC
TRBJ2-2,TRBD2,once,TRBV6-1,CASSEVSGDSNTGELFF,TGTGCCAGCAGTGAGGTTAGCGGGGATTCGAACACCGGGGAGCTGTTTTTT
TRBJ2-3,.,.,TRBV2,CASKGTTDTQYF,TGTGCCAGTAAAGGGACTACAGATACGCAGTATTTT
TRBJ1-6,.,.,TRBV9,CASSAQGYSPLHF,TGTGCCAGCAGCGCTCAGGGTTATTCACCCCTCCACTTT
TRBJ2-4,.,.,TRBV10-3,CAISDTNTKNIQYF,TGTGCCATCAGTGACACAAATACCAAAAACATTCAGTACTTC
TRBJ1-2,.,once,TRBV10-3,CAISESMGKRGIDYGYTF,TGTGCCATCAGTGAGTCGATGGGGAAGCGGGGAATAGACTATGGCTACACCTTC
TRBJ1-2,TRBD1,.,TRBV2,CASIQGYGYTF,TGTGCCAGCATACAGGGGTATGGCTACACCTTC
TRBJ1-2,TRBD1,.,TRBV6-5,CASSQPLGQTYGYTF,TGTGCCAGCAGCCAACCTTTGGGACAGACGTATGGCTACACCTTC
TRBJ2-1,TRBD2,.,TRBV19,CASSISSGGAHEQFF,TGTGCCAGTAGTATCTCTAGCGGGGGGGCCCATGAGCAGTTCTTC
TRBJ1-5,.,.,TRBV4-1,CASSHGSNQPQHF,TGCGCCAGCAGCCACGGTAGCAATCAGCCCCAGCATTTT
TRBJ1-5,.,few,TRBV2,CASSDRGTGNQPQHF,TGTGCCAGCAGTGACAGGGGAACAGGCAATCAGCCCCAGCATTTT
TRBJ1-2,.,.,TRBV18,CASSDTAGVEGYTF,TGTGCCAGCTCCGATACGGCGGGGGTGGAAGGCTACACCTTC
TRBJ2-1,.,.,TRBV19,CASSSGPYDNEQFF,TGTGCCAGTAGTAGTGGTCCCTACGACAATGAGCAGTTCTTC
TRBJ1-2,.,.,TRBV7-2,CASRLGGRVYGYTF,TGTGCCAGCAGGTTAGGGGGGCGCGTCTATGGCTACACCTTC
TRBJ1-5,TRBD1,.,TRBV27,CASSYHRGHDQPQHF,TGTGCCAGCAGTTATCACAGGGGCCATGATCAGCCCCAGCATTTT
TRBJ2-2,.,.,TRBV7-2,CASSLAQGLNTGELFF,TGTGCCAGCAGCTTAGCACAGGGCCTTAACACCGGGGAGCTGTTTTTT
TRBJ2-7,TRBD1,.,TRBV7-9,CASSSLAQGQGKSYEQYF,TGTGCCAGCAGCTCCTTGGCCCAGGGACAGGGGAAGTCCTACGAGCAGTACTTC
TRBJ2-7,.,.,TRBV5-1,CASTRDLGYEQYF,TGCGCCAGCACCCGTGATCTAGGCTACGAGCAGTACTTC
TRBJ1-6,.,.,TRBV6-1,CASSATRRRGGSPLHF,TGTGCCAGCAGTGCAACCAGAAGGAGGGGAGGTTCACCCCTCCACTTT
TRBJ2-5,.,.,TRBV25-1,CASSQEGLNQETQYF,TGTGCCAGCAGTCAGGAAGGACTGAACCAAGAGACCCAGTACTTC
TRBJ1-6,.,.,TRBV14,CASSQARLTPLHF,TGTGCCAGCAGCCAAGCGCGGTTGACACCCCTCCACTTT
TRBJ1-6,.,.,TRBV30,CAWTKNWASFSPLHF,TGTGCCTGGACCAAGAACTGGGCATCGTTTTCACCCCTCCACTTT